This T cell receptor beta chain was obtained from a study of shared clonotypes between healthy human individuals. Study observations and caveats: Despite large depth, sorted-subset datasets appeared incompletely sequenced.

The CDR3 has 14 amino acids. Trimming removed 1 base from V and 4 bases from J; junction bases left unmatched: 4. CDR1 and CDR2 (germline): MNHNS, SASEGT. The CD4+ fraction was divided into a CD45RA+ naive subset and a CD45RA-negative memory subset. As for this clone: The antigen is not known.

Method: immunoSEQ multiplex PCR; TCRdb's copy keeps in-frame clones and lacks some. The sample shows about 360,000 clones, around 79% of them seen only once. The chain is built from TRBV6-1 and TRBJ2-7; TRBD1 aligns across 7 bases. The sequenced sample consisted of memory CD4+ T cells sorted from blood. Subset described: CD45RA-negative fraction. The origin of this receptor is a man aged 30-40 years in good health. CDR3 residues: CASSEVGRGYEQYF. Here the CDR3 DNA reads TGTGCCAGCAGTGAAGTCGGCAGGGGGTACGAGCAGTACTTC.